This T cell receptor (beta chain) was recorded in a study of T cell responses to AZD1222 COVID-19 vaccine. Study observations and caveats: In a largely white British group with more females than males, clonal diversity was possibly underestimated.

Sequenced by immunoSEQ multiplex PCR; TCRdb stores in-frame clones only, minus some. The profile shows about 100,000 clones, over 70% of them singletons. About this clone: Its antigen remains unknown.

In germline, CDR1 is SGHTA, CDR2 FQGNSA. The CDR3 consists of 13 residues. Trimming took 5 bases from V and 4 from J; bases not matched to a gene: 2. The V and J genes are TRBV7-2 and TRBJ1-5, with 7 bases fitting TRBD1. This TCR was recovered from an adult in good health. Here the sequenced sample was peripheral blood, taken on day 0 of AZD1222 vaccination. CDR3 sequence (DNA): TGTGCCAGCAGCGCGGACAGGAATCAGCCCCAGCATTTT. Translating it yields CASSADRNQPQHF. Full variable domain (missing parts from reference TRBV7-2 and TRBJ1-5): GAGVSQSPSNKVTEKGKDVELRCDPISGHTALYWYRQSLGQGLEFLIYFQGNSAPDKSGLPSDRFSAERTGGSVSTLTIQRTQQEDSAVYLCASSADRNQPQHFGDGTRLSIL.